The 32 T cell receptor beta chains below come from one sample, sequenced in a study of blood T cell repertoires in COVID-19. Using immunoSEQ multiplex PCR, the repertoire was profiled, and TCRdb retains in-frame clones only, with some absent. This table holds more than 75,000 clones, 80% to 90% found once. The sample consisted of peripheral blood. The receptors were sampled from a man older than 75 with active or convalescent COVID-19.

The chain links TRBV6-6 to TRBJ1-3; 9 bases line up with TRBD1. Trimming took 2 bases from V and 1 from J; bases not matched to a gene: 3. Germline V gives CDR1 MNHNY, CDR2 SVGAGI (reference sequence). CDR3 size: 16 residues. Here the CDR3 reads CASSYPGQGSGNTIYF. The CDR3, as DNA: TGTGCCAGCAGTTACCCAGGACAGGGGTCTGGAAACACCATATATTTT.

The CDR3 bases are TGTGCCAGCAGCGGGGGGGTTTGGACAGGGTCCTACGAGCAGTACTTC. Amino acid sequence: CASSGGVWTGSYEQYF. The gene calls are TRBV7-2 and TRBJ2-7; a possible D gene is TRBD1 (8 bases). This CDR3 contains 16 residues. V was shortened by 5 bases and J by 1 base, with 18 bases between the two germline ends. In germline, CDR1 is SGHTA, CDR2 FQGNSA.

The rearrangement uses TRBV9 and TRBJ2-7, with a possible D match to TRBD2 (6 bases). The germline V gene encodes CDR1 SGDLS and CDR2 YYNGEE. The CDR3 is 11 amino acids. CDR3 bases: TGTGAGGACGGGGGTTCGCTCGAGCAGTACTTC. Encoded protein: CEDGGSLEQYF.

The chain recombines TRBV4-1 with TRBJ1-2, with 9 positions matching TRBD1. The CDR3 has 16 residues. Per the germline V gene, CDR1 is MGHRA and CDR2 is YSYEKL. V gave up 5 bases and J gave up 4 bases; unmatched junction bases: 11. The CDR3: CASSTSLQGAAYGYTF. Here the CDR3 DNA reads TGCGCCAGCAGCACCTCTTTACAGGGGGCTGCCTATGGCTACACCTTC.

A remark on this clone: Its ends do not fully match the called genes, so a read error is possible. The rearrangement links TRBV11-2 to TRBJ1-2; TRBD1 agrees at 8 bases. CDR3 length: 13 residues. Germline CDR1 is SGHAT and CDR2 is FQNNGV. CDR3 DNA: TGTGCCAGCAGCCCGGACAGGGCGCCCGCTTTCGCCTTC. Protein: CASSPDRAPAFAF.

The rearrangement links TRBV24-1 to TRBJ2-3, with D maybe TRBD1 (5 bases). V shed 2 bases and J shed 4 bases, with 15 bases lying between them. The CDR3 contains 16 residues. Germline-derived CDR1 and CDR2 are KGHDR and SFDVKD. The CDR3 loop is CATSDSAAQGADTQYF. DNA for the CDR3: TGTGCCACCAGTGATTCAGCCGCTCAGGGTGCAGATACGCAGTATTTT.

This clone showed up just once. This rearrangement joins TRBV11-2 to TRBJ2-1; 9 nucleotides match TRBD2. The CDR3 is made up of 16 amino acids. Per the germline V gene, CDR1 is SGHAT and CDR2 is FQNNGV. V lost 5 bases to trimming and J lost 7 bases; unmatched junction nucleotides: 12. This chain's CDR3 is CASSPGLVAGDNEQFF. The CDR3 bases are TGTGCCAGCAGCCCCGGCCTGGTAGCGGGAGATAATGAGCAGTTCTTC.

The chain has TRBV24-1 and TRBJ1-1; D may be TRBD1 (6 bases). Per germline, CDR1 KGHDR and CDR2 SFDVKD. This CDR3 has 15 amino acids. V was trimmed by 8 bases and J by 2 bases, leaving 17 bases between them. DNA for the CDR3: TGTGCCACCACGAAGATACAGGGCTCCAACACTGAAGCTTTCTTT. Amino acids: CATTKIQGSNTEAFF.

Points on this clone: Other nucleotide sequences in the sample specify the same CDR3. The chain carries TRBV11-2 and TRBJ1-1, with 7 nucleotides matching TRBD1. Germline V lookup: CDR1 SGHAT, CDR2 FQNNGV. CDR3 length: 15 residues. Trimming removed 4 bases from V and 0 bases from J; junction bases left unmatched: 5. CDR3 bases: TGTGCCAGCAGCTCGGGACAGACCATGAACACTGAAGCTTTCTTT. Its translation: CASSSGQTMNTEAFF.

This sequence joins TRBV24-1 and TRBJ2-1; TRBD2 agrees at 8 bases. The germline gives CDR1 KGHDR, CDR2 SFDVKD. This CDR3 region has 17 residues. The V and J ends lost 0 bases and 0 bases, in that order; junction bases with no gene match: 3. The CDR3 loop is CATSDLPSGSSYNEQFF. Here the CDR3 DNA reads TGTGCCACCAGTGATTTGCCTAGCGGGTCCTCCTACAATGAGCAGTTCTTC.

The chain employs TRBV9 and TRBJ2-1; perhaps TRBD1 as D (7 bases). V was cut by 2 bases and J by 6 bases, with 15 bases left in between. Germline values: CDR1 SGDLS, CDR2 YYNGEE. CDR3 length equals 15 residues. For the CDR3, the DNA is TGTGCCAGCAGCGTCAGGCAGGGGGGCTCCAATGAGCAGTTCTTC. Translation gives CASSVRQGGSNEQFF.

The V and J genes are TRBV19 and TRBJ1-1; D gene ambiguous. The length of the CDR3 is 16 residues. In germline, CDR1 is LNHDA, CDR2 SQIVND (reference sequence). V was trimmed by 5 bases and J by 5 bases, leaving 21 bases between them. The CDR3 spells CASSPHLGQPRTEAFF. CDR3 DNA: TGTGCCAGTAGTCCTCACCTGGGCCAACCGCGAACTGAAGCTTTCTTT.

The chain has TRBV7-2 and TRBJ2-5, with D maybe TRBD1 (6 bases). From germline, CDR1 is SGHTA and CDR2 FQGNSA. Deletions cut 2 bases from V and 5 bases from J, with 15 bases between. The length of the CDR3 is 15 residues. This chain's CDR3 is CASSLLQGRWETQYF. The CDR3 DNA reads as TGTGCCAGCAGCTTACTTCAGGGGCGGTGGGAGACCCAGTACTTC. Full variable domain (rest looked up from reference TRBV7-2 and TRBJ2-5): GAGVSQSPSNKVTEKGKDVELRCDPISGHTALYWYRQSLGQGLEFLIYFQGNSAPDKSGLPSDRFSAERTGGSVSTLTIQRTQQEDSAVYLCASSLLQGRWETQYFGPGTRLLVL.

V is TRBV21-1 and J is TRBJ2-3; the listed D gene, TRBD2, was not tested against the DNA. TRBV21-1 counts as a pseudogene. CDR3 size: 16 residues. CDR3 sequence (DNA): TGTGCCAGCATCCAGACTAGCGGGAGGGATACAGATACGCAGTATTTT. Protein product: CASIQTSGRDTDTQYF.

This clone was picked up one time. This chain uses TRBV13 with TRBJ2-3; 8 bases match TRBD2. CDR1 and CDR2 (germline): PRHDT, FYEKMQ (reference sequence). The trim removed 3 bases at V and 3 bases at J, leaving 5 bases unmatched. The CDR3 totals 15 residues. The CDR3 nucleotides are TGTGCCAGCAGCTTCCAAGCGGGAGTGACAGATACGCAGTATTTT. Translated: CASSFQAGVTDTQYF. Drawing the rest from reference TRBV13 and TRBJ2-3, the complete variable domain is AAGVIQSPRHLIKEKRETATLKCYPIPRHDTVYWYQQGPGQDPQFLISFYEKMQSDKGSIPDRFSAQQFSDYHSELNMSSLELGDSALYFCASSFQAGVTDTQYFGPGTRLTVL.

This chain joins TRBV7-9 and TRBJ2-7; D not certain. V was pared by 1 base and J by 2 bases, with 9 bases between. Per the germline V gene, CDR1 is SEHNR and CDR2 is FQNEAQ (reference sequence). The CDR3 totals 14 residues. The CDR3 is CASSLDQAAYEQYF. The DNA of the CDR3 is TGTGCCAGCAGCTTAGACCAGGCTGCCTACGAGCAGTACTTC.

The V and J genes are TRBV7-2 and TRBJ2-1, with 11 bases matching TRBD2. Germline V CDR1 and CDR2: SGHTA, FQGNSA. The trim removed 1 base at V and 10 bases at J, leaving 6 bases unmatched. This CDR3 is built from 15 residues. CDR3 protein: CASSLELAGVKEQFF. The DNA for the CDR3 is TGTGCCAGCAGCTTAGAACTAGCGGGAGTTAAGGAGCAGTTCTTC. The complete variable domain, with remaining parts taken from reference TRBV7-2 and TRBJ2-1, reads GAGVSQSPSNKVTEKGKDVELRCDPISGHTALYWYRQSLGQGLEFLIYFQGNSAPDKSGLPSDRFSAERTGGSVSTLTIQRTQQEDSAVYLCASSLELAGVKEQFFGPGTRLTVL.

The table lists this clone with a few counts. This chain joins TRBV5-4 and TRBJ2-1, with TRBD1 as a possible D gene (5 bases). Germline V gives CDR1 SGHNT, CDR2 YYREEE (reference sequence). The CDR3 is made up of 14 amino acids. V gave up 2 bases and J gave up 6 bases, with 12 bases separating them. CDR3 amino acids: CASSLGKGPNEQFF. CDR3 sequence (DNA): TGTGCCAGCAGCTTAGGGAAGGGGCCCAATGAGCAGTTCTTC. Combining the CDR3 with reference TRBV5-4 and TRBJ2-1 gives the whole variable domain ETGVTQSPTHLIKTRGQQVTLRCSSQSGHNTVSWYQQALGQGPQFIFQYYREEENGRGNFPPRFSGLQFPNYSSELNVNALELDDSALYLCASSLGKGPNEQFFGPGTRLTVL.

Here the CDR3 DNA reads TGTGCCACCAGTCCACTGTTTAGCAATCAGCCCCAGCATTTT. Translating it yields CATSPLFSNQPQHF. The gene calls are TRBV15 and TRBJ1-5, with D unresolved. The CDR3 totals 14 residues. Germline V lookup: CDR1 LNHNV, CDR2 YYDKDF (reference sequence). Trimming took off 6 bases at V and 0 bases at J, with 9 bases between the two ends.

This clone was detected once. The rearrangement links TRBV6-5 to TRBJ1-3; D not resolved. The CDR3 is made up of 14 amino acids. V lost 6 bases and J 0 bases, leaving 9 bases between the germline ends. CDR1 and CDR2 from the germline V gene are MNHEY and SVGAGI. The CDR3 sequence: CASSLKTSGNTIYF. The CDR3 DNA sequence: TGTGCCAGCAGCCTAAAAACCTCTGGAAACACCATATATTTT.

This chain links TRBV5-5 with TRBJ1-2; 7 nucleotides align to TRBD1. The CDR3 covers 16 residues. Germline lookup yields CDR1 SGHKS and CDR2 YYEKEE (reference sequence). Trimming at V came to 5 bases and at J to 8 bases, leaving 18 bases not matched to a gene. DNA of the CDR3: TGTGCCAGCAGTCGAAGGACAGGTTGGGCTTTATCGGGCTACACCTTC. Its protein is CASSRRTGWALSGYTF.

This chain uses TRBV7-3 with TRBJ2-3; 8 bases align to TRBD1. Germline loops: CDR1 SGHTA, CDR2 FQGTGA. This CDR3 has 15 residues. V lost 1 base and J lost 1; bases outside the gene matches: 1. DNA for the CDR3: TGTGCCAGCAGCTTAAAACAGGGGGGCACAGATACGCAGTATTTT. Protein sequence: CASSLKQGGTDTQYF.

The chain uses TRBV6-5 and TRBJ1-6; 8 positions agree with TRBD1. The V gene's germline CDR1 is MNHEY and CDR2 SVGAGI. V gave up 6 bases and J gave up 11 bases; unmatched junction bases: 6. The CDR3 covers 13 residues. CDR3: CASRGQVRTPLHF. In DNA form, the CDR3 reads TGTGCCAGCAGGGGACAGGTCAGGACACCCCTCCACTTT.

The chain recombines TRBV3-1 (or the pseudogene TRBV3-2) with TRBJ1-6, with TRBD1 matching over 9 bases. The V segment lost 2 bases and the J segment 9 bases; nucleotides outside the gene matches: 2. This CDR3 has 14 residues. CDR1 and CDR2 (germline): LGHDT, YNNKEL (reference sequence). The CDR3, as DNA: TGTGCCAGCAGCCAACAGACAGGGGGTTCACCCCTCCACTTT. It yields the protein CASSQQTGGSPLHF.

The chain combines TRBV27 with TRBJ2-5, with D hard to call. V was trimmed by 1 base and J by 2 bases, leaving 5 bases between them. CDR1 and CDR2 (germline): MNHEY, SMNVEV (reference sequence). CDR3 size: 13 residues. The CDR3 nucleotides read TGTGCCAGCAGTTTATACTGGCAAGAGACCCAGTACTTC. This codes for CASSLYWQETQYF.

This clone came up once. The CDR3 DNA reads TGTGCCAGCAGTAGATCTGTACGGTATGGCTACACCTTC. Translated, it gives CASSRSVRYGYTF. The chain employs TRBV27 and TRBJ1-2; D is undetermined. The CDR3 is 13 residues long. The germline V and J ends were trimmed by 5 bases and 5 bases, with 12 bases remaining between them. Germline CDR1 reads MNHEY; CDR2 reads SMNVEV (reference sequence).

The chain joins TRBV3-1 (or the pseudogene TRBV3-2) to TRBJ2-7; 7 bases map to TRBD2. The CDR3 is made up of 15 amino acids. CDR1 and CDR2 from the germline V gene are LGHDT and YNNKEL (reference sequence). With 4 bases clipped from V and 6 bases from J, the junction kept 12 bases outside the gene matches. CDR3 nucleotides: TGTGCCAGCAGCCCCCCGGGACTACCCCAAGGCGAGCAGTACTTC. Protein sequence: CASSPPGLPQGEQYF.

The gene calls are TRBV4-3 and TRBJ1-6, with 7 nucleotides matching TRBD1. Per germline, CDR1 LGHNA and CDR2 YSLEER. The CDR3 is 15 residues long. J was trimmed by 10 bases and V by 4 bases; bases with no gene match: 10. CDR3 in DNA: TGCGCCAGCAGCCGCGCCGACAGGGTTAGCTCACCCCTCCACTTT. It specifies CASSRADRVSSPLHF.

The CDR3 sequence: CASSQEVRNGNTIYF. The CDR3 DNA reads as TGTGCCAGCAGCCAAGAGGTCAGGAATGGAAACACCATATATTTT. The chain couples TRBV3-1 (or the pseudogene TRBV3-2) to TRBJ1-3; D unclear. With 0 bases removed from V and 3 bases from J, the gap between germline ends came to 9 bases. CDR1 and CDR2 (germline): LGHDT, YNNKEL (reference sequence). The CDR3 contains 15 residues.

This chain uses TRBV7-3 with TRBJ2-3; 9 positions match TRBD2. In germline, CDR1 is SGHTA, CDR2 FQGTGA. CDR3 length: 16 residues. The junction had 6 bases not matched to a gene; V was cut back by 3 bases and J by 2 bases. For the CDR3, the DNA is TGTGCCAGCAGCTTGGGACTAGCACAAAACACAGATACGCAGTATTTT. Its translation: CASSLGLAQNTDTQYF.

This chain joins TRBV7-2 and TRBJ1-5; TRBD1 aligns across 9 bases. The germline V gene has CDR1 SGHTA and CDR2 FQGNSA. CDR3 size: 15 residues. The junction had 3 bases not matched to a gene; V was cut back by 4 bases and J by 2 bases. CDR3 loop: CASSSDRGGNQPQHF. The CDR3 DNA reads TGTGCCAGCAGCTCAGACAGGGGGGGCAATCAGCCCCAGCATTTT.

The rearrangement links TRBV19 to TRBJ2-2; 9 nucleotides align to TRBD2. Losses at the gene ends were 7 bases for V and 5 bases for J; bases not matched to a gene: 17. The germline V gene encodes CDR1 LNHDA and CDR2 SQIVND (reference sequence). The CDR3 consists of 18 residues. The DNA of the CDR3 is TGTGCCAGTAACGCGATAACTTTCGCGGGAGGGCCAACCGGGGAGCTGTTTTTT. Its protein is CASNAITFAGGPTGELFF.